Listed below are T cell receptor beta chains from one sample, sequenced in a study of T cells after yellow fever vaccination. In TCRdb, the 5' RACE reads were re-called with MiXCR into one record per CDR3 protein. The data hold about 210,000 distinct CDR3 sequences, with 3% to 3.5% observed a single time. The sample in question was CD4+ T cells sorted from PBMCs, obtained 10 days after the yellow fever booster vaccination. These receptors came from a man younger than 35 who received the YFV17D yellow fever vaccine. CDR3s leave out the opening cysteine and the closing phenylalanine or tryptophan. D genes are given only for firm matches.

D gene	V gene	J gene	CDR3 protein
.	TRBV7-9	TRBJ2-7	ASSLDGAREQY
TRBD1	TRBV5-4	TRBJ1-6	ASRSGTESSYNSPLH
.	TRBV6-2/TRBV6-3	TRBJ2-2	ATRSGANTGELF
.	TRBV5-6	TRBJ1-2	ASSLVDGGPYGYT
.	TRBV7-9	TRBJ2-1	ASSLASTGNNEQF
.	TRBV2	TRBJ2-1	ASSERGPSSSYNEQF
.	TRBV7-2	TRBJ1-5	ASSLLAGAGQPQH
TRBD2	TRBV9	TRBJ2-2	ASSALLAGRSGELF
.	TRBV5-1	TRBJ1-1	ASSFQGQQNTEAF
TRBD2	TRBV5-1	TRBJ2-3	ASSKGLGDSDTQY
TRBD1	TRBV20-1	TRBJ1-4	SARAGQSVEKLF
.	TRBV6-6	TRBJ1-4	ASTPRSDTILKLF
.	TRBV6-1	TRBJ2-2	ASSGTGSAGELF
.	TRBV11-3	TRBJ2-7	ASSLGSGSSYEQY
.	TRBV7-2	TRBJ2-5	ASSFVVGETQY
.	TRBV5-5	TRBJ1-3	ASSSAGLASGNTIY
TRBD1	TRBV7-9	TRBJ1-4	ASSWGQGNGNEKLF
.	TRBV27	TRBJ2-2	ASSPRGAGELF
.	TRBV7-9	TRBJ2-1	ASSPEGYNEQF
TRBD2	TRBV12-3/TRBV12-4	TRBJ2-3	ASNPQRGSTDTQY
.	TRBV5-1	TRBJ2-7	ASSLAGGEQY
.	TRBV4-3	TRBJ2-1	ASSSPAGRQF
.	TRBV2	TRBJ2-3	AIAAEYTDTQY
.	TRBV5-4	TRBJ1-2	ASTTMGLSQGGYT
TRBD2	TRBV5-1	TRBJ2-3	ASSLNTFLAGYTDTQY
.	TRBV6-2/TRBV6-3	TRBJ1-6	ASRTIRQRYNSPLH
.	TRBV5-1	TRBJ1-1	ASSLGEMGTEAF
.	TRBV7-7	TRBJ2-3	ASSLGARSTQY
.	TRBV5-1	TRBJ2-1	ASSPMGDFTNEQF
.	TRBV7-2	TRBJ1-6	ASSLDGDSPLH
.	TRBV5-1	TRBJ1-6	ASSRTGIDSPLH
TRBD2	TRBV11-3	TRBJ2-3	ASSSPGLAASNSDTQY
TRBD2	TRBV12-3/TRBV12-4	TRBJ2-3	ASSLYGRGETDTQY
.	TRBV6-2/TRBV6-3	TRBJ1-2	ASSYPGNYGYT
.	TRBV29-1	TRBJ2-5	SVSTGGTQY
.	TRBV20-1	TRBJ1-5	SARDTANQPQH
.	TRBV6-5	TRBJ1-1	ASSYSTNTEAF
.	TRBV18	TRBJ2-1	ASSPPISRGNEQF
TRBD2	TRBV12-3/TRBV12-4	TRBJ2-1	ASTLANEQF
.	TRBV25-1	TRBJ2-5	ASRPANGFETQY
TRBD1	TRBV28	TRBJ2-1	ASSLYGQGAYNEQF
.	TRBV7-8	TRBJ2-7	ASSLAQEEQY
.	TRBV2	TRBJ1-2	ASGEQANYGYT
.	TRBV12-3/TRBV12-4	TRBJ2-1	ASSPFGPNEQF
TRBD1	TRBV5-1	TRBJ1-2	ASSTGQGAFGYGYT
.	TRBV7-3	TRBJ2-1	ASSTLGRLSSYNEQF
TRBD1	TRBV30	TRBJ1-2	AWQGQGNYGYT
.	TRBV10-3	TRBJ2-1	AISEASPSSYNEQF
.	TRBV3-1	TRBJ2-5	ASSHGGPGETQY
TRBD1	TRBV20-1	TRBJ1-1	SARVDRANTEAF
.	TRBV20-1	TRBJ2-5	SARDWKTQY
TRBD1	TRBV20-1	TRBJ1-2	SARGPLQGAGGYGYT
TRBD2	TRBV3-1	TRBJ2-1	ASSQEVTSGNNEQF
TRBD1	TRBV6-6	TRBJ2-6	ASSYSDRAGANVLT
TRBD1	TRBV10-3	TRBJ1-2	AISELQGAYGYT
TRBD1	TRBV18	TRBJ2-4	ASSPPGGGGIQY
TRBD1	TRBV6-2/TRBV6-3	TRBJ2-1	ASSYPGQGRNEQF
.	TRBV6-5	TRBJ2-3	ASRPGTKRVTDTQY
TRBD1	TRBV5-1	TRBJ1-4	ASRSQGVLGEKLF
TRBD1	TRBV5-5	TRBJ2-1	ASSFDPGTGLEQF